The T cell receptor beta chain under discussion was sequenced for a study of CXCR3-negative and CXCR3-positive naive CD8 T cells. As for the study in general: Cumulative TRB read yield was approximately 135 million, averaging about 1.5 +/- 0.3 million per library.

As to this clonotype: What it binds is not known.

General study findings and limits: Post-cryopreservation CXCR3 expression was partly diminished, and the bulk of assays employed fresh PBMCs. In CXCR3-positive naive cells, the TRB CDR3s were more hydrophobic than in CXCR3-negative naive cells. Within a donor, both naive subsets shared TRBV-TRBJ usage, unlike memory cells. Naive subsets did not differ in surface CD5, and TRB CDR3 properties served to infer TCR strength.

Per germline, CDR1 SGHVS and CDR2 FQNEAQ. The CDR3 spans 17 residues. In preparing the TRB cDNA libraries, 5' RACE with UMI labels was used. From the 5' RACE reads, TCRdb lists one entry per CDR3 protein and no DNA. The sample table includes approximately 100,000 distinct CDR3 sequences. Material for sequencing was naive CXCR3+ CD8+ T cells from blood. This sample's subset: CD45RO-CCR7+CD27+CD95- naive CD8+ T cells expressing CXCR3 (TNR3+). The chain joins TRBV7-8 to TRBJ2-3; with no DNA, the TCRdb D assignment of TRBD2 cannot be verified. The TCR sequence derives from a human donor in good health. Some clones in this sample may be carry-over from other donors' samples. CDR3 sequence: CASSLDKSGRADIARYF.